The clone carrying this T cell receptor (beta chain) was seen a handful of times. In the study's own analysis: Amplification from reference gene primers served as the basis for estimated nucleated cell counts. Libraries were prepared by immunoSEQ multiplex PCR; TCRdb keeps only in-frame clonotypes and omits some of them. V, J and clone size reflect that table, while D and trimming were determined from the DNA. Here the sample spans fewer than 130,000 clones, roughly nine tenths being singletons. In germline, CDR1 is ENHRY, CDR2 SYGVKD. This CDR3 comprises 14 residues. Trimming removed 6 bases from V and 3 bases from J; junction bases left unmatched: 4. This sample was taken from a study of blood T cell repertoires in COVID-19.

The TCR sequence derives from an elderly woman with acute or convalescent COVID-19. Sequencing input: peripheral blood. J is TRBJ2-2 and V is TRBV10-3; 7 positions match TRBD1. This CDR3 is CAISSDRDTGELFF. The CDR3 nucleotides are TGTGCCATCAGCTCCGACAGGGACACCGGGGAGCTGTTTTTT.